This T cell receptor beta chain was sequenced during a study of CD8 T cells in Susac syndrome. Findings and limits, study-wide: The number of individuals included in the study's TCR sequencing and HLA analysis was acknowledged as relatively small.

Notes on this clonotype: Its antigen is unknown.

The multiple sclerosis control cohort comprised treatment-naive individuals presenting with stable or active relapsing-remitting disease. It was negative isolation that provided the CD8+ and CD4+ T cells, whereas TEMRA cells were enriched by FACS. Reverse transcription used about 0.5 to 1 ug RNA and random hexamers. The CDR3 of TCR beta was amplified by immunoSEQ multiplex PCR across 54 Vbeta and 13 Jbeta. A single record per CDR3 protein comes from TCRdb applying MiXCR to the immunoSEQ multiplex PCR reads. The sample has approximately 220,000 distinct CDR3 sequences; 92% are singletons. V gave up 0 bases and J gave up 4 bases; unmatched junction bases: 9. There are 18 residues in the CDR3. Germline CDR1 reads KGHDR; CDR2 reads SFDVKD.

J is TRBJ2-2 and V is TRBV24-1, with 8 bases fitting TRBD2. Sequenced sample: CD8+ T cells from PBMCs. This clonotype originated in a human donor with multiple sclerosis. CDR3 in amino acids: CATSDLMPAGDSTGELFF. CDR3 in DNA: TGTGCCACCAGTGATTTGATGCCAGCGGGGGACTCCACCGGGGAGCTGTTTTTT.